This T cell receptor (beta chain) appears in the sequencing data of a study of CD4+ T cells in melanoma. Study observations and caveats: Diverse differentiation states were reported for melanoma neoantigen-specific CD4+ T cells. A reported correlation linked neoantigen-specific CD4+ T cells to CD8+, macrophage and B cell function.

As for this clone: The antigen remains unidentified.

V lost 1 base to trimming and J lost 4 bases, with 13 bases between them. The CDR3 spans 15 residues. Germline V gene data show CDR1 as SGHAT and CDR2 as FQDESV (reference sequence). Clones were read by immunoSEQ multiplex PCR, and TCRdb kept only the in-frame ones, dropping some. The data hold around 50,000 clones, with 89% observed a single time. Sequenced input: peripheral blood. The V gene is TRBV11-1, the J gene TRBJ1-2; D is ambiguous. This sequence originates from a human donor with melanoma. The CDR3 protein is CASSLVGGSGYGYTF. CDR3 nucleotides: TGTGCCAGCAGCTTAGTGGGAGGCTCGGGCTATGGCTACACCTTC.